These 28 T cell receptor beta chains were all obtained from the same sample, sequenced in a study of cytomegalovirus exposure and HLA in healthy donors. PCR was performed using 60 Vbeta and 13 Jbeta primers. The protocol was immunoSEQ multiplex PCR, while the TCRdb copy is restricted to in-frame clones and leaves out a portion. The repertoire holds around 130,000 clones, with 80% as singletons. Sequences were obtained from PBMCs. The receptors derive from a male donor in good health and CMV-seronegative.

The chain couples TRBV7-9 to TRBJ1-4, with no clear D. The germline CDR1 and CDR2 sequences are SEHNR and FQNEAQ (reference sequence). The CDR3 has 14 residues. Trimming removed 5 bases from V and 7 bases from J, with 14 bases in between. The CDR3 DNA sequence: TGTGCCAGCAGCCTCATTGGGCTAAGTGAAAAACTGTTTTTT. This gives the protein CASSLIGLSEKLFF.

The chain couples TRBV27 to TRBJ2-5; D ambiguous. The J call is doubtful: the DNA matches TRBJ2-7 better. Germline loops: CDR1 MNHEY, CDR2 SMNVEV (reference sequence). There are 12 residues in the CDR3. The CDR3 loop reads CASSRIHYEQYF. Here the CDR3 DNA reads TGTGCCAGCAGCCGGATACACTACGAGCAGTACTTC.

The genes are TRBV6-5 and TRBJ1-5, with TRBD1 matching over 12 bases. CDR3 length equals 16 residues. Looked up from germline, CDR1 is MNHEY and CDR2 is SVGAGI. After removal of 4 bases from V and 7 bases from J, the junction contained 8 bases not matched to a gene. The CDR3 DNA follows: TGTGCCAGCAGTTCCCGGGGACAGGGGGCTAGGCAGCCCCAGCATTTT. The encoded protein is CASSSRGQGARQPQHF.

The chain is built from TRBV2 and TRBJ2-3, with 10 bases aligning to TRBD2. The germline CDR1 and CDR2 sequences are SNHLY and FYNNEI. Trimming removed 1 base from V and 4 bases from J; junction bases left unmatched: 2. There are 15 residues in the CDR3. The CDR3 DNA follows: TGTGCCAGCAGTGAAGGCCTAGCGGGAGCAGATACGCAGTATTTT. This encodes CASSEGLAGADTQYF.

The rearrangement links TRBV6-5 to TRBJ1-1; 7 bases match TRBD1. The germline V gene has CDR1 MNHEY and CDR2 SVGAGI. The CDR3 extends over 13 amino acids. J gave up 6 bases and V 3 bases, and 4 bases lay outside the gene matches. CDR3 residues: CASSYFQGAEAFF. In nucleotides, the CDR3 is TGTGCCAGCAGTTATTTCCAGGGGGCTGAAGCTTTCTTT.

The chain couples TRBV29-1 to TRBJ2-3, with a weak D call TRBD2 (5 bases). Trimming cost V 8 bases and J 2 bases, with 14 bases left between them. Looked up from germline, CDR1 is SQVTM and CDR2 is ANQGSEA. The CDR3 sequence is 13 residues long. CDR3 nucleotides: TGCAGCTGCGAGGGCAGATTCACAGATACGCAGTATTTT. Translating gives CSCEGRFTDTQYF.

CDR3 DNA sequence: TGTGCCAGCAGTTTCCGGACAGAAGAGACCCAGTACTTC. It translates to CASSFRTEETQYF. The rearrangement joins TRBV6-5 to TRBJ2-5; TRBD1 might be the D (6 bases). The germline V and J ends were trimmed by 4 bases and 3 bases, with 9 bases remaining between them. Germline assignment: CDR1 MNHEY and CDR2 SVGAGI. The CDR3 sequence is 13 residues long.

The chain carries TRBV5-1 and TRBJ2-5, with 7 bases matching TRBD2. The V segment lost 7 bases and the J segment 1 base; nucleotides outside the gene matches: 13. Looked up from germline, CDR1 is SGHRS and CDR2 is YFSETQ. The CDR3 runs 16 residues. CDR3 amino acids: CASCSPSSGGQETQYF. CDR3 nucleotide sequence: TGCGCCAGCTGTTCTCCGTCTAGCGGAGGCCAAGAGACCCAGTACTTC.

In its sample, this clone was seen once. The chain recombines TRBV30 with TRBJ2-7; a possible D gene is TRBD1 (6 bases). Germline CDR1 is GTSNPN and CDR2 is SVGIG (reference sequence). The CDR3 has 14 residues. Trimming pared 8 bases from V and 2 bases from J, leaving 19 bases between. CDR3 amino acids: CAARPGDKAYEQYF. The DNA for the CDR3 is TGTGCCGCACGCCCAGGGGATAAGGCCTACGAGCAGTACTTC.

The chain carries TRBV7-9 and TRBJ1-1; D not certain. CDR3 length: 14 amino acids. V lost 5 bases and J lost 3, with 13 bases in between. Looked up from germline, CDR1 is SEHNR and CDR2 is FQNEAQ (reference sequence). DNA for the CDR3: TGTGCCAGCAGCACCTCCGGAGGGCACACTGAAGCTTTCTTT. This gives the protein CASSTSGGHTEAFF.

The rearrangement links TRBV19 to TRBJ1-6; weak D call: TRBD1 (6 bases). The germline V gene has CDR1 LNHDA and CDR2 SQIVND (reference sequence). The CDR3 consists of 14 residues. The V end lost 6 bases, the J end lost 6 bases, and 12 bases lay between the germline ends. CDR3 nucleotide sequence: TGTGCCAGTAGCCCCGGGACACTTAATTCACCCCTCCACTTT. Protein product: CASSPGTLNSPLHF. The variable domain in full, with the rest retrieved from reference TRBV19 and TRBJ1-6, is DGGITQSPKYLFRKEGQNVTLSCEQNLNHDAMYWYRQDPGQGLRLIYYSQIVNDFQKGDIAEGYSVSREKKESFPLTVTSAQKNPTAFYLCASSPGTLNSPLHFGNGTRLTVT.

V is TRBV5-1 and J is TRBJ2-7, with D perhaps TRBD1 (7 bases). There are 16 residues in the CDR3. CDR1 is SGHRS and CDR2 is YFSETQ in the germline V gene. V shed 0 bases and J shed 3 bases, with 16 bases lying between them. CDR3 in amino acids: CASSLAVSGGNYEQYF. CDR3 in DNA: TGCGCCAGCAGCTTGGCCGTATCAGGGGGGAACTACGAGCAGTACTTC. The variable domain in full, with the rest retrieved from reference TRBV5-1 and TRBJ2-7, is KAGVTQTPRYLIKTRGQQVTLSCSPISGHRSVSWYQQTPGQGLQFLFEYFSETQRNKGNFPGRFSGRQFSNSRSEMNVSTLELGDSALYLCASSLAVSGGNYEQYFGPGTRLTVT.

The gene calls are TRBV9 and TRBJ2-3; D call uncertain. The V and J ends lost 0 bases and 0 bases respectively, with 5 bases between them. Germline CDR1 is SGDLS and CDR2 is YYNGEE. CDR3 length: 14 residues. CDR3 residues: CASSVATSTDTQYF. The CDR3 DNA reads TGTGCCAGCAGCGTAGCAACTAGCACAGATACGCAGTATTTT.

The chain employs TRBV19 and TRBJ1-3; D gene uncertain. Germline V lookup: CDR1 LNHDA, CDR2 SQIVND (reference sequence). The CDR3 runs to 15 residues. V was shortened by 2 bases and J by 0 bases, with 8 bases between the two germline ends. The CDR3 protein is CASSIPFSSGNTIYF. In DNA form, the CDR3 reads TGTGCCAGTAGTATACCTTTTTCCTCTGGAAACACCATATATTTT.

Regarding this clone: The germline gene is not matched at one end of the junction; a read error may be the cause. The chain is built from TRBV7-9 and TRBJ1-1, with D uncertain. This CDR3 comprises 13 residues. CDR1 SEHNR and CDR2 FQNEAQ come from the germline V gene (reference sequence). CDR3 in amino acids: CSSSLGGNTEAFF. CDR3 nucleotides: TGTTCCAGCAGCTTAGGAGGGAACACTGAAGCTTTCTTT.

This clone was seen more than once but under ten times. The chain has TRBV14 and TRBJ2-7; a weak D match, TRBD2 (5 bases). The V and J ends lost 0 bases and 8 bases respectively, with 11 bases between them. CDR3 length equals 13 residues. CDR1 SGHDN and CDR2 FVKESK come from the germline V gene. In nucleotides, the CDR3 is TGTGCCAGCAGCCAAGACCTTGAGGGCAAGCAGTACTTC. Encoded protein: CASSQDLEGKQYF.

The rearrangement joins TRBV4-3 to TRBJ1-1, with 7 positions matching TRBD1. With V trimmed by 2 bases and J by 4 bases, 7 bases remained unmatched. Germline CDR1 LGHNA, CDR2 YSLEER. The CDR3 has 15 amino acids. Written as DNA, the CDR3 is TGCGCCAGCAGCCAATCTGACAGGGTGAGCACTGAAGCTTTCTTT. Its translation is CASSQSDRVSTEAFF.

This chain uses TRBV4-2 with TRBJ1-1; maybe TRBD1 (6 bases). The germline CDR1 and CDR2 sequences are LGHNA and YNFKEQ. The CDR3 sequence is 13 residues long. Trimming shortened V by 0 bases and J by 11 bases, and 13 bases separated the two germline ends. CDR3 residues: CASSQDRDTSAFF. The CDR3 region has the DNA TGTGCCAGCAGCCAAGATCGGGACACCTCCGCTTTCTTT.

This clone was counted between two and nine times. In DNA, the CDR3 is TGTGCCAGCAGTTACTCGACGGGTTTGGGTTCCGAGCAGTACTTC. This codes for CASSYSTGLGSEQYF. The V and J genes are TRBV6-5 and TRBJ2-7; unclear D gene. Germline lookup yields CDR1 MNHEY and CDR2 SVGAGI. CDR3 length: 15 amino acids. The V end was cut by 0 bases, the J end by 6 bases, with 15 bases between.

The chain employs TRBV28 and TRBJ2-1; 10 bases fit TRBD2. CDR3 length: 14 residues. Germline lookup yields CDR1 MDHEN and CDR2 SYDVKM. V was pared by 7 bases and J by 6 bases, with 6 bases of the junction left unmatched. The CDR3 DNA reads TGTGCCAGCATCCTAGCGGGAGATCCCAATGAGCAGTTCTTC. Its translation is CASILAGDPNEQFF.

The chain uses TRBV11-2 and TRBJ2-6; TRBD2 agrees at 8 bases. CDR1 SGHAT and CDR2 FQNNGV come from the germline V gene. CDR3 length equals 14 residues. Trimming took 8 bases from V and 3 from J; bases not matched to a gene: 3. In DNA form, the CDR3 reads TGTGCCAGCCGGGGGGGTTTTGGGGCCAACGTCCTGACTTTC. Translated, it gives CASRGGFGANVLTF. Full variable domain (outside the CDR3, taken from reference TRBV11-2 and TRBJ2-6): EAGVAQSPRYKIIEKRQSVAFWCNPISGHATLYWYQQILGQGPKLLIQFQNNGVVDDSQLPKDRFSAERLKGVDSTLKIQPAKLEDSAVYLCASRGGFGANVLTFGAGSRLTVL.

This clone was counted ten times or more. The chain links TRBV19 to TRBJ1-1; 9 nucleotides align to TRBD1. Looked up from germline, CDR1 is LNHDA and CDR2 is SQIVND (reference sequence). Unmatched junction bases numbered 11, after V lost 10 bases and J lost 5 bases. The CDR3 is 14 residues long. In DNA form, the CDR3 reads TGTGCCACCCACAGGGGGCTCCTGGGGACTGAAGCTTTCTTT. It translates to CATHRGLLGTEAFF.

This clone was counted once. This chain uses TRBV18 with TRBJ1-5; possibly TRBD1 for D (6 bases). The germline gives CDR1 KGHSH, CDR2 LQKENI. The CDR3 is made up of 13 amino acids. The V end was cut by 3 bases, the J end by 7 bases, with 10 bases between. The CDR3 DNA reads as TGTGCCAGCTCACCGTACAGGGACCAGCCCCAGCATTTT. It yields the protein CASSPYRDQPQHF.

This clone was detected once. The CDR3 spells CASSPRGGSIVNTEAFF. The CDR3 DNA sequence: TGTGCCAGCAGCCCAAGGGGTGGGTCCATTGTGAACACTGAAGCTTTCTTT. This chain uses TRBV7-3 with TRBJ1-1, with a possible D match to TRBD1 (5 bases). Per the germline V gene, CDR1 is SGHTA and CDR2 is FQGTGA. This CDR3 comprises 17 residues. Trimming removed 5 bases at V and 0 bases at J, with 19 bases between.

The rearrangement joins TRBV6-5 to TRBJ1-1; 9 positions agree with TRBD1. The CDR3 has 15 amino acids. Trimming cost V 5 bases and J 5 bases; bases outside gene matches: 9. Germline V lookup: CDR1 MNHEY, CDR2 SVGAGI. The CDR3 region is CASSNPNRGRTEAFF. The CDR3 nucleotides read TGTGCCAGCAGTAATCCTAACAGGGGGCGAACTGAAGCTTTCTTT.

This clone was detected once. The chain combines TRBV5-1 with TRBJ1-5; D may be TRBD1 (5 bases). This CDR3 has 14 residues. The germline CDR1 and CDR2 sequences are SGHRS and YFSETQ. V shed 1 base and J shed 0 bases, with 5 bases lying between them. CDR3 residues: CASSLTGSNQPQHF. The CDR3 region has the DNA TGCGCCAGCAGCTTGACAGGTAGCAATCAGCCCCAGCATTTT.

Here the CDR3 reads CAWNRGYAGELFF. CDR3 sequence (DNA): TGTGCCTGGAACAGGGGTTACGCCGGGGAGCTGTTTTTT. The chain has TRBV30 and TRBJ2-2, with 7 bases aligning to TRBD1. Germline assignment: CDR1 GTSNPN and CDR2 SVGIG (reference sequence). With V trimmed by 4 bases and J by 6 bases, 5 bases remained unmatched. CDR3 size: 13 residues.

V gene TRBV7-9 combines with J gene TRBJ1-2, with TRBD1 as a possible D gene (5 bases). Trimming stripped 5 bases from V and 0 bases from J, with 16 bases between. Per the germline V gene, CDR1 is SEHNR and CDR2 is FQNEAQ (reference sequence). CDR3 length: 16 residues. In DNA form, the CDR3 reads TGTGCCAGCAGCCGGGGGGGAGGAATAGCTAACTATGGCTACACCTTC. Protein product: CASSRGGGIANYGYTF.